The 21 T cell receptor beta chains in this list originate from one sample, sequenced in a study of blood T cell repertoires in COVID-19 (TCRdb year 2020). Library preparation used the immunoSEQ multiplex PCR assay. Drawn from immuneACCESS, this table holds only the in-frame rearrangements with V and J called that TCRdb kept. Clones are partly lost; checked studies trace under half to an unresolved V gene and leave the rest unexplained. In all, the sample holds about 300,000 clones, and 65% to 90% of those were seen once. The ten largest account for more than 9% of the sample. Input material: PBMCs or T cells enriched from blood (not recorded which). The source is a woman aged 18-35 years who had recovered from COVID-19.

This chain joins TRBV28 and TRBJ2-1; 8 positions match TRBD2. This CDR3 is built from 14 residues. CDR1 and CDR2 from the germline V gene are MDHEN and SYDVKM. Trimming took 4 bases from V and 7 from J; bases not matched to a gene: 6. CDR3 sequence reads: CASSSIAGKNEQFF. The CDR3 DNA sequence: TGTGCCAGCAGTTCGATAGCGGGGAAGAATGAGCAGTTCTTC. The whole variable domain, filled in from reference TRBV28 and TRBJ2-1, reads DVKVTQSSRYLVKRTGEKVFLECVQDMDHENMFWYRQDPGLGLRLIYFSYDVKMKEKGDIPEGYSVSREKKERFSLILESASTNQTSMYLCASSSIAGKNEQFFGPGTRLTVL.

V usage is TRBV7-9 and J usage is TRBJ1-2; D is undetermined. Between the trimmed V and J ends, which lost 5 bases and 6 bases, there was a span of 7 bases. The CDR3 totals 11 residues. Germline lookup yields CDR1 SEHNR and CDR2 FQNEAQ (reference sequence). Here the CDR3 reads CASSLPNGYTF. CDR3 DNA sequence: TGTGCCAGCAGCCTTCCTAATGGCTACACCTTC.

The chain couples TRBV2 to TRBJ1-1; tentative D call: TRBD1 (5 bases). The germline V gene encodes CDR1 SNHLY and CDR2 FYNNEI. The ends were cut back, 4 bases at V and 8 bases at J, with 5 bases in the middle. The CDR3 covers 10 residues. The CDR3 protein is CASSGQEAFF. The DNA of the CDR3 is TGTGCCAGCAGTGGACAGGAAGCTTTCTTT.

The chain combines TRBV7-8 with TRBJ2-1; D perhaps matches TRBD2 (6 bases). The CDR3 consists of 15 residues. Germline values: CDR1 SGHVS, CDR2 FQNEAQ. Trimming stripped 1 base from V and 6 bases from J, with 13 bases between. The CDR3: CASSLVVGGGNEQFF. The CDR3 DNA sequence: TGTGCCAGCAGCTTAGTAGTGGGAGGAGGCAATGAGCAGTTCTTC. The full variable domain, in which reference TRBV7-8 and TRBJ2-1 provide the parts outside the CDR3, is GAGVSQSPRYKVAKRGQDVALRCDPISGHVSLFWYQQALGQGPEFLTYFQNEAQLDKSGLPSDRFFAERPEGSVSTLKIQRTQQEDSAVYLCASSLVVGGGNEQFFGPGTRLTVL.

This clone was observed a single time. The CDR3 DNA follows: TGTGCCAGCAGCCAAGACCTCGGGGGACAGCCCCAGCATTTT. It is translated as CASSQDLGGQPQHF. The rearrangement joins TRBV3-1 (or the pseudogene TRBV3-2) to TRBJ1-5; tentatively, D is TRBD1 (5 bases). Trimming removed 0 bases at V and 7 bases at J, with 10 bases between. This CDR3 region has 14 residues. Germline CDR1 reads LGHDT; CDR2 reads YNNKEL (reference sequence).

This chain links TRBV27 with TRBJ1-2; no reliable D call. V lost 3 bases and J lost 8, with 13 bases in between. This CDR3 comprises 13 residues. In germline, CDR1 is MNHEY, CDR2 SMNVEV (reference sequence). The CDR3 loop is CASSLFRSGGYTF. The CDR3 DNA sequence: TGTGCCAGCAGTTTGTTTAGGTCCGGGGGCTACACCTTC.

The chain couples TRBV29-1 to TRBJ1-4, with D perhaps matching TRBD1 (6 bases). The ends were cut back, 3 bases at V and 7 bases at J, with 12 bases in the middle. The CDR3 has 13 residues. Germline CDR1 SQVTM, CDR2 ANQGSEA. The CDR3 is CSVEGDIGEKLFF. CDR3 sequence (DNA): TGCAGCGTTGAGGGGGACATCGGTGAAAAACTGTTTTTT.

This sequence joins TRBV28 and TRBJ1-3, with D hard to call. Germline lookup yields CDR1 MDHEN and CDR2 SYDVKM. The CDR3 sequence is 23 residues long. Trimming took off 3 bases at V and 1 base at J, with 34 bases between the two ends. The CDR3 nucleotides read TGTGCCAGCAGTTTCTTAAACGAATTCCCGGAGCTGAACCGCGAGAGATCTGGAAACACCATATATTTT. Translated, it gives CASSFLNEFPELNRERSGNTIYF.

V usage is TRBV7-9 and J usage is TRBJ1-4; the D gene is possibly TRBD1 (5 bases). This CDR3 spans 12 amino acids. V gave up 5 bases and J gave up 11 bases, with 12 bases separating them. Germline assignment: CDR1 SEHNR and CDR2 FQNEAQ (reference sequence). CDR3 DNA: TGTGCCAGCAGCGCCCAGGGAGGGAAACTGTTTTTT. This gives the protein CASSAQGGKLFF.

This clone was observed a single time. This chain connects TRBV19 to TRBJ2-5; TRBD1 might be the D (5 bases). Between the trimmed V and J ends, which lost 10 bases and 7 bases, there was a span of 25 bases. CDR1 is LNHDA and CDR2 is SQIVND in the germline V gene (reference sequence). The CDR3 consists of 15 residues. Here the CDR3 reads CATPLGAPSPGTQYF. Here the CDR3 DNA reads TGTGCCACCCCCCTTGGGGCTCCTTCCCCGGGGACCCAGTACTTC.

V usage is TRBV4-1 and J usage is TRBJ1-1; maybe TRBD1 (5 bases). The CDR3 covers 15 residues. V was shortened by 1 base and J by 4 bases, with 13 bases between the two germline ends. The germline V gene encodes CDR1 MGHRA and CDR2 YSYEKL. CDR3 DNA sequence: TGCGCCAGCAGCCAAGGCCGGGGCGGGAGCACTGAAGCTTTCTTT. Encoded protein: CASSQGRGGSTEAFF.

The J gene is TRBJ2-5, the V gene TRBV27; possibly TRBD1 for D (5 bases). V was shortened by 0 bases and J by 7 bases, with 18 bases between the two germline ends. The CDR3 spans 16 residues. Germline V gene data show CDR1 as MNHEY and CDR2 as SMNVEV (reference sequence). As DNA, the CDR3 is TGTGCCAGCAGTTTATCAGGGGCCCATCTCGGTGGGACCCAGTACTTC. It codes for CASSLSGAHLGGTQYF.

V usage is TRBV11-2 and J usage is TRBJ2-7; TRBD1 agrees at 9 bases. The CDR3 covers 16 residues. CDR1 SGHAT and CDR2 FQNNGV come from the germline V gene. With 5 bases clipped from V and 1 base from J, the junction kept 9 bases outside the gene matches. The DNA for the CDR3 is TGTGCCAGCAGCACCCCGGGACAGGGATATTCCTACGAGCAGTACTTC. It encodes CASSTPGQGYSYEQYF.

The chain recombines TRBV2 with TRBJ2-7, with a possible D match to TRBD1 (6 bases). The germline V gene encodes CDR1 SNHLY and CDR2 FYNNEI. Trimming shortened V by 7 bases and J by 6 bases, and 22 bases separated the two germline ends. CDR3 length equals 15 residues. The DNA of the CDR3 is TGTGCCAGCACCTCAGGGGTTAGGGGTTTCTCCGAGCAGTACTTC. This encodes CASTSGVRGFSEQYF.

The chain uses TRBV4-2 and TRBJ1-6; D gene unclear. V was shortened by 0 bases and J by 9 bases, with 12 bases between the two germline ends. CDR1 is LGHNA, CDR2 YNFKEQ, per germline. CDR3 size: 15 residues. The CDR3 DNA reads TGTGCCAGCAGCCAAGATATGGCCCGGGTTTCACCCCTCCACTTT. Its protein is CASSQDMARVSPLHF.

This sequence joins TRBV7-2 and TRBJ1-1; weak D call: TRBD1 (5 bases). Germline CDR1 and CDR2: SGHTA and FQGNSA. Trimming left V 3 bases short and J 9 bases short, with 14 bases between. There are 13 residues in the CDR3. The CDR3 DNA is TGTGCCAGCAGCTTCGCAGGGTTACCTAAAGCTTTCTTT. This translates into CASSFAGLPKAFF.

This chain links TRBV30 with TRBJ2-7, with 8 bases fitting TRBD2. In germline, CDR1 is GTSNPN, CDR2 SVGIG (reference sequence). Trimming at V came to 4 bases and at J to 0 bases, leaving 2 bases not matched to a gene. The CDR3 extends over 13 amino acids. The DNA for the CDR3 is TGTGCCTGGAAGGCGGGAGGCTCCTACGAGCAGTACTTC. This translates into CAWKAGGSYEQYF. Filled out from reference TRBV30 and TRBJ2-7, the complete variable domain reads SQTIHQWPATLVQPVGSPLSLECTVEGTSNPNLYWYRQAAGRGLQLLFYSVGIGQISSEVPQNLSASRPQDRQFILSSKKLLLSDSGFYLCAWKAGGSYEQYFGPGTRLTVT.

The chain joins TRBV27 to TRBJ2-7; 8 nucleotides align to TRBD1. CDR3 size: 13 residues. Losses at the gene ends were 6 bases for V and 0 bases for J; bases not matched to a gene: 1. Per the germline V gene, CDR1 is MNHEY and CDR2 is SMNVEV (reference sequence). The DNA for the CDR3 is TGTGCCAGCAGGGGGACAGGCTCCTACGAGCAGTACTTC. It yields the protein CASRGTGSYEQYF.

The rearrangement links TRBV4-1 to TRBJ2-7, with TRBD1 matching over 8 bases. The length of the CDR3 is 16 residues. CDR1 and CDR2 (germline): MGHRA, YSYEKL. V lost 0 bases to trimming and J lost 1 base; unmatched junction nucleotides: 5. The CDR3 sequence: CASSQDRTGPSYEQYF. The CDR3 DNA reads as TGCGCCAGCAGCCAAGATCGGACAGGGCCATCCTACGAGCAGTACTTC.

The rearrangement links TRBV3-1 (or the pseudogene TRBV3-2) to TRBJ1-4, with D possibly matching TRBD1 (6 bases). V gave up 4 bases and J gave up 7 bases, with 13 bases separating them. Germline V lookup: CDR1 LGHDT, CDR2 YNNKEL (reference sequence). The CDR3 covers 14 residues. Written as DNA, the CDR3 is TGTGCCAGCAGCCCTCTCCAGGGGAGTGAAAAACTGTTTTTT. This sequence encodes CASSPLQGSEKLFF.

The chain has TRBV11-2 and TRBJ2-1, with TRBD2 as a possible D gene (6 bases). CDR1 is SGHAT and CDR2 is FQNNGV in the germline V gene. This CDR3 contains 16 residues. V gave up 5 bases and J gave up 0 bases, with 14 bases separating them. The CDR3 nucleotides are TGTGCCAGCAGCGTCTCTACCGGGGGCTCCTACAATGAGCAGTTCTTC. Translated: CASSVSTGGSYNEQFF.